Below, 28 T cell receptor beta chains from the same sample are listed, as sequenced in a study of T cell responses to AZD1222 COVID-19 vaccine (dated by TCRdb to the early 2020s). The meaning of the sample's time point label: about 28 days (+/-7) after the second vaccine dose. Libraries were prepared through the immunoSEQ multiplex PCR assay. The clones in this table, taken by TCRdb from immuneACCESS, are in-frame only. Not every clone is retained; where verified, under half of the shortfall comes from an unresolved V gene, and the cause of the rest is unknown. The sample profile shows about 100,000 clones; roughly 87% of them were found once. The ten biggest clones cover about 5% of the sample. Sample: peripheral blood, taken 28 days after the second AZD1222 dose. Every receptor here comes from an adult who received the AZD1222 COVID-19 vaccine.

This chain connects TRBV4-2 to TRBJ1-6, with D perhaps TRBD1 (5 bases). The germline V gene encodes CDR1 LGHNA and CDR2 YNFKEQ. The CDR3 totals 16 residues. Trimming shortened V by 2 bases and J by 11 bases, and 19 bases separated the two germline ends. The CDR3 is CASSQQDRDPGTPLHF. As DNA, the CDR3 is TGTGCCAGCAGCCAACAGGACCGGGACCCAGGGACACCCCTCCACTTT.

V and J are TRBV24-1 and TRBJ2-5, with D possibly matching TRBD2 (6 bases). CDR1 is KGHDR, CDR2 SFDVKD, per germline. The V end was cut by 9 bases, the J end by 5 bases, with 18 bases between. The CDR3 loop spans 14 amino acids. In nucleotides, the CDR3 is TGTGCCACCCGGAGTCGGGGGATAGGGGAGACCCAGTACTTC. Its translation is CATRSRGIGETQYF.

CDR3 sequence (DNA): TGCAGCGTTGAAGATCTAGTCAGGGGCGGGGAGACCCAGTACTTC. Translating gives CSVEDLVRGGETQYF. V is TRBV29-1 and J is TRBJ2-5; a weak D match, TRBD1 (6 bases). Germline V gives CDR1 SQVTM, CDR2 ANQGSEA. The V gene lost 0 bases and the J gene lost 5 bases, with 16 bases spanning the gap. The CDR3 loop spans 15 amino acids. The complete variable domain, with remaining parts taken from reference TRBV29-1 and TRBJ2-5, reads SAVISQKPSRDICQRGTSLTIQCQVDSQVTMMFWYRQQPGQSLTLIATANQGSEATYESGFVIDKFPISRPNLTFSTLTVSNMSPEDSSIYLCSVEDLVRGGETQYFGPGTRLLVL.

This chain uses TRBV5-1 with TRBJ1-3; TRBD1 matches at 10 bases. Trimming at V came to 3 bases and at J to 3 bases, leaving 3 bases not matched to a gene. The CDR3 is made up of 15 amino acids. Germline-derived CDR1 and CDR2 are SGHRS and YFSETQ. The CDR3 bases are TGCGCCAGCAGCTGGACAGGGGGAAATGGAAACACCATATATTTT. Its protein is CASSWTGGNGNTIYF.

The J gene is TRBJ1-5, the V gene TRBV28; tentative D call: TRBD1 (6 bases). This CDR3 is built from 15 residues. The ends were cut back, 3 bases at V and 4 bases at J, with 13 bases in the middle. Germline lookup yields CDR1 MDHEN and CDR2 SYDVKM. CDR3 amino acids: CASSFLDRGNQPQHF. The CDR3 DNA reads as TGTGCCAGCAGTTTTTTGGACAGAGGTAATCAGCCCCAGCATTTT. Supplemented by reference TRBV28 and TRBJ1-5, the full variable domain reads DVKVTQSSRYLVKRTGEKVFLECVQDMDHENMFWYRQDPGLGLRLIYFSYDVKMKEKGDIPEGYSVSREKKERFSLILESASTNQTSMYLCASSFLDRGNQPQHFGDGTRLSIL.

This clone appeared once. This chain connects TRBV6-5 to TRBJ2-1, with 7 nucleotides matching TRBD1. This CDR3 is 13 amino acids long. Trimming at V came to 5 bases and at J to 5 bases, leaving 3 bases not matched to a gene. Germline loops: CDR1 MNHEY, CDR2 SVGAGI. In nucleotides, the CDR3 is TGTGCCAGCAGTAGCAGGGGGAACAATGAGCAGTTCTTC. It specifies CASSSRGNNEQFF.

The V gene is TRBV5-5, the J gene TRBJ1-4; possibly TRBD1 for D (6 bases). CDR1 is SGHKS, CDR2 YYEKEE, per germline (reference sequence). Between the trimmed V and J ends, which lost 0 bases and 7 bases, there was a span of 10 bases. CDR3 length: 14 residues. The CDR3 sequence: CASSLGTVGEKLFF. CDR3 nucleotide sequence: TGTGCCAGCAGCTTGGGGACAGTGGGTGAAAAACTGTTTTTT.

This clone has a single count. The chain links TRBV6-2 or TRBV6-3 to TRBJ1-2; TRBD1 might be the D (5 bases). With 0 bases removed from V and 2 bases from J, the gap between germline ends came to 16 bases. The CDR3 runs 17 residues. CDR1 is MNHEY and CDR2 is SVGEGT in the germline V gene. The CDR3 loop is CASSYSIRTRSNYGYTF. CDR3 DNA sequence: TGTGCCAGCAGTTACTCGATCAGGACACGTTCGAACTATGGCTACACCTTC.

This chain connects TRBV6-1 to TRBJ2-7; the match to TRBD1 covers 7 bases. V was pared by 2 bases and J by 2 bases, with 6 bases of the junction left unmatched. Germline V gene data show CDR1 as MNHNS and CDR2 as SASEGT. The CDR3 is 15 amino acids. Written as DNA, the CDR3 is TGTGCCAGCAGTGAACGGGACAGTTCAGCCTACGAGCAGTACTTC. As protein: CASSERDSSAYEQYF.

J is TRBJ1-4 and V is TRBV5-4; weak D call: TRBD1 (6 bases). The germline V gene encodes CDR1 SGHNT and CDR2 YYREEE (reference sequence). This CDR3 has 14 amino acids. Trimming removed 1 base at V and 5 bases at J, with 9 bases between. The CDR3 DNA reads TGTGCCAGCAGCTTGAGGCAGGGGAATGAAAAACTGTTTTTT. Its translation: CASSLRQGNEKLFF. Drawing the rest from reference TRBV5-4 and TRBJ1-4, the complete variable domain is ETGVTQSPTHLIKTRGQQVTLRCSSQSGHNTVSWYQQALGQGPQFIFQYYREEENGRGNFPPRFSGLQFPNYSSELNVNALELDDSALYLCASSLRQGNEKLFFGSGTQLSVL.

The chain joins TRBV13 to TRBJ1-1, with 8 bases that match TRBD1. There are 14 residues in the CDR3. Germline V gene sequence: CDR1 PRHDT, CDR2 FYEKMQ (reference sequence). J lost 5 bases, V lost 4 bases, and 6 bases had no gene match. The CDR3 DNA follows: TGTGCCAGCAGCTCCTACAGGGGGAGAACTGAAGCTTTCTTT. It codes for CASSSYRGRTEAFF.

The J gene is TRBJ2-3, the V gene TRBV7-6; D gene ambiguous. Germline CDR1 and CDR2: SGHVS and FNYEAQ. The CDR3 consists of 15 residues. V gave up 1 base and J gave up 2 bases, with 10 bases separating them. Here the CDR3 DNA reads TGTGCCAGCAGCTTAGTTGGGGTTCTCACAGATACGCAGTATTTT. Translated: CASSLVGVLTDTQYF.

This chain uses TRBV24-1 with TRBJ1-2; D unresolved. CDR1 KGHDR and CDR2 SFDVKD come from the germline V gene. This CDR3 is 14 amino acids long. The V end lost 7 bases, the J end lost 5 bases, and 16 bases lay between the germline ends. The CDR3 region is CATRSSFSLYGYTF. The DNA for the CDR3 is TGTGCCACCAGATCCTCCTTTTCCCTGTATGGCTACACCTTC.

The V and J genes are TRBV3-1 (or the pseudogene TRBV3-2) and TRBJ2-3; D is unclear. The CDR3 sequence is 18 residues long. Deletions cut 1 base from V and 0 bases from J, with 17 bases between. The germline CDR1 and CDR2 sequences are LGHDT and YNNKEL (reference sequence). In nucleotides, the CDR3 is TGTGCCAGCAGCCAAGGGGTTTTAGGGTTCAGGAGCACAGATACGCAGTATTTT. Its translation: CASSQGVLGFRSTDTQYF.

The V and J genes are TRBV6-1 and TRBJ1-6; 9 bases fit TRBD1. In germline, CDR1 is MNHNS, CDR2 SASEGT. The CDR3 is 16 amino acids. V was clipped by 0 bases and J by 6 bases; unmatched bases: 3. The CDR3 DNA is TGTGCCAGCAGTGAAGCATTGGGACAGGGTAATTCACCCCTCCACTTT. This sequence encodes CASSEALGQGNSPLHF.

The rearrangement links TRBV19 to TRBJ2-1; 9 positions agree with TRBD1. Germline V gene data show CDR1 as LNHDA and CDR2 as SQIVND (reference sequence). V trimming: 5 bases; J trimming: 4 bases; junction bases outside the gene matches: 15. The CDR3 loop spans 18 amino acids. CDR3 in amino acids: CASSFDTPRDRVYNEQFF. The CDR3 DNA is TGTGCCAGTAGTTTCGACACACCACGGGACAGGGTATACAATGAGCAGTTCTTC.

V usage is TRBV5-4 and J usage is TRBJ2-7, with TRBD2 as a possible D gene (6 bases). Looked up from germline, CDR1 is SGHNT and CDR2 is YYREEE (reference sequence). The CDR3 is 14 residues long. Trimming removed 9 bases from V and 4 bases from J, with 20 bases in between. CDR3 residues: CATSPEGQSYEQYF. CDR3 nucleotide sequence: TGTGCCACATCACCGGAGGGCCAATCTTACGAGCAGTACTTC. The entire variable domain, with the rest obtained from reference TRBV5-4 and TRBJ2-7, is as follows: ETGVTQSPTHLIKTRGQQVTLRCSSQSGHNTVSWYQQALGQGPQFIFQYYREEENGRGNFPPRFSGLQFPNYSSELNVNALELDDSALYLCATSPEGQSYEQYFGPGTRLTVT.

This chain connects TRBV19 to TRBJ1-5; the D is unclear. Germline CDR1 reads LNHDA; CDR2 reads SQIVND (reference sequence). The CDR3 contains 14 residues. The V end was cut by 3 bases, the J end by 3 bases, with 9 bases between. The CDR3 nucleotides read TGTGCCAGTAGTATCGGCAGATTCAATCAGCCCCAGCATTTT. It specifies CASSIGRFNQPQHF.

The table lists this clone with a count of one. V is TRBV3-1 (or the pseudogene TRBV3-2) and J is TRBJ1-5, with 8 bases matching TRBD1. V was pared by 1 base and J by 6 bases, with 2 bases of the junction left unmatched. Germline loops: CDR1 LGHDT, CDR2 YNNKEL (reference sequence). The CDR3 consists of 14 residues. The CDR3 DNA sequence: TGTGCCAGCAGCCAAGGGACAGGGAGTCAGCCCCAGCATTTT. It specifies CASSQGTGSQPQHF.

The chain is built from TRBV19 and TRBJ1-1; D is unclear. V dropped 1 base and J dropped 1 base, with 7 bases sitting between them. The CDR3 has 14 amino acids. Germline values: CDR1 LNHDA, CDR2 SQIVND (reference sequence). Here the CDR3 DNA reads TGTGCCAGTAGTATAGGACGGACGAACACTGAAGCTTTCTTT. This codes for CASSIGRTNTEAFF.

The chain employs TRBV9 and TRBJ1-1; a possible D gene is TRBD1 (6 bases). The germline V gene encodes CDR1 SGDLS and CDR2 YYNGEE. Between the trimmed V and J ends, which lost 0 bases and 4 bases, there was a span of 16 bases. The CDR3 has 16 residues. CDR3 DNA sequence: TGTGCCAGCAGCGTAGTGGGGGGGCAAGGAAGCACTGAAGCTTTCTTT. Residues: CASSVVGGQGSTEAFF.

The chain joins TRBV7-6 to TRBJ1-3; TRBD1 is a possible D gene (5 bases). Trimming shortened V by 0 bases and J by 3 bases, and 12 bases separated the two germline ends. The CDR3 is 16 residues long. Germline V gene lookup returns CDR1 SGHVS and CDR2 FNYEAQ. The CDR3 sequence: CASSLAQAGSGNTIYF. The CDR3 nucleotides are TGTGCCAGCAGCTTAGCGCAGGCAGGGAGTGGAAACACCATATATTTT.

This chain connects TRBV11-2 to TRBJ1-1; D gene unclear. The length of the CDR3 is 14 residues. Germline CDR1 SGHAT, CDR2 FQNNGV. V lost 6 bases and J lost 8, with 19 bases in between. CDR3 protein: CASSSLLRNLEAFF. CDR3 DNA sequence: TGTGCCAGCAGTTCGCTGTTAAGGAACCTAGAAGCTTTCTTT.

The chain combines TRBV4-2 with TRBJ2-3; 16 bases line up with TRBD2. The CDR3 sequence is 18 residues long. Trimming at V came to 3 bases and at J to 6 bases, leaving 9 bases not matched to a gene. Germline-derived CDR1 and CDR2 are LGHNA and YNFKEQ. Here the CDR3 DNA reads TGTGCCAGCAGCCAGGCGGGACTAGCGGGGGGGCTAGGGGATACGCAGTATTTT. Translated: CASSQAGLAGGLGDTQYF.

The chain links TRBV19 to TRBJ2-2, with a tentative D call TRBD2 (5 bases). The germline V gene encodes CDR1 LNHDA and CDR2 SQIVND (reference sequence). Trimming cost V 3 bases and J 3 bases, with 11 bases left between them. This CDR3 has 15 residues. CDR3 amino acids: CASSIRSGDTGELFF. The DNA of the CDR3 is TGTGCCAGTAGTATTCGGTCCGGGGACACCGGGGAGCTGTTTTTT.

The CDR3 here is CASRAGFATDTQYF. The CDR3 DNA reads as TGTGCCAGCAGAGCGGGTTTTGCAACAGATACGCAGTATTTT. The chain employs TRBV6-5 and TRBJ2-3; possible D gene TRBD2, 6 bases. Germline lookup yields CDR1 MNHEY and CDR2 SVGAGI. This CDR3 is built from 14 residues. Trimming took 6 bases from V and 3 from J, leaving 13 bases between them.

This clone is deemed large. For the CDR3, the DNA is TGTGCCAGCAGTCACCGGGACAGCTTTAATGAAAAACTGTTTTTT. Translating gives CASSHRDSFNEKLFF. This chain uses TRBV11-1 with TRBJ1-4; 7 nucleotides align to TRBD1. The ends lost 6 bases at V and 4 bases at J; junction bases unmatched: 8. From germline, CDR1 is SGHAT and CDR2 FQDESV (reference sequence). CDR3 length: 15 amino acids.

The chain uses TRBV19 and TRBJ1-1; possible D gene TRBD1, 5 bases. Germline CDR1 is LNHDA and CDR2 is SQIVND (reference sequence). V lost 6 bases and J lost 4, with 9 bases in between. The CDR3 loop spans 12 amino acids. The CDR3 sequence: CASRSGGTEAFF. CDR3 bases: TGTGCCAGTAGATCGGGGGGCACTGAAGCTTTCTTT.